The 29 T cell receptor beta chains below were found in one sample sequenced in a study of blood T cell repertoires in COVID-19. Some clones are missing from TCRdb's copy, which holds only in-frame ones; the method was immunoSEQ multiplex PCR. The sample holds more than 45,000 clones, more than 75% seen once. Sequencing was done on a sample of peripheral blood. The receptor set was obtained from a man in his forties or fifties with active COVID-19.

J is TRBJ2-7 and V is TRBV27; TRBD1 agrees at 9 bases. The germline V gene encodes CDR1 MNHEY and CDR2 SMNVEV (reference sequence). Trimming at V came to 5 bases and at J to 5 bases, leaving 7 bases not matched to a gene. CDR3 length: 14 residues. The CDR3 region is CASSAGTGTHEQYF. The CDR3 nucleotides are TGTGCCAGCAGTGCCGGGACAGGGACCCACGAGCAGTACTTC.

The genes are TRBV27 and TRBJ1-4, with TRBD1 matching 8 bases. V was pared by 5 bases and J by 0 bases, with 5 bases of the junction left unmatched. The CDR3 runs to 16 residues. Per germline, CDR1 MNHEY and CDR2 SMNVEV (reference sequence). CDR3 residues: CASSLRGLATNEKLFF. Here the CDR3 DNA reads TGTGCCAGCAGTCTCAGGGGGCTTGCAACTAATGAAAAACTGTTTTTT.

This sequence joins TRBV4-1 and TRBJ2-1; a possible D gene is TRBD2 (5 bases). This CDR3 comprises 15 residues. Trimming took 4 bases from V and 5 from J, leaving 15 bases between them. Germline loops: CDR1 MGHRA, CDR2 YSYEKL. The chain's CDR3 is CASSPLGSPDNEQFF. The CDR3 bases are TGCGCCAGCAGCCCCCTAGGGAGTCCGGACAATGAGCAGTTCTTC.

This rearrangement joins TRBV7-6 to TRBJ2-1; 11 bases agree with TRBD2. Germline CDR1 SGHVS, CDR2 FNYEAQ. The CDR3 length is 16 residues. Losses at the gene ends were 3 bases for V and 2 bases for J; bases not matched to a gene: 3. CDR3 protein: CASSLGLAVPYNEQFF. In DNA form, the CDR3 reads TGTGCCAGCAGCTTGGGACTAGCGGTGCCCTACAATGAGCAGTTCTTC.

The chain is built from TRBV6-5 and TRBJ2-7; D is unresolved. V dropped 3 bases and J dropped 3 bases, with 9 bases sitting between them. From germline, CDR1 is MNHEY and CDR2 SVGAGI. The CDR3 runs to 13 residues. As DNA, the CDR3 is TGTGCCAGCAGTTATAAGAACAGCTACGAGCAGTACTTC. Its protein is CASSYKNSYEQYF.

The chain links TRBV27 to TRBJ2-5, with D perhaps TRBD1 (6 bases). The V gene's germline CDR1 is MNHEY and CDR2 SMNVEV (reference sequence). This CDR3 is built from 17 residues. V lost 5 bases to trimming and J lost 1 base, with 20 bases between them. The DNA of the CDR3 is TGTGCCAGCAGTCTAGCAGGGGTCGACTCTTCCCAAGAGACCCAGTACTTC. Translating it yields CASSLAGVDSSQETQYF.

This clone has more than one count but fewer than ten. The chain employs TRBV4-2 and TRBJ2-7; 7 bases are a match to TRBD1. Germline CDR1 is LGHNA and CDR2 is YNFKEQ. J lost 3 bases, V lost 2 bases, and 1 base had no gene match. The CDR3 spans 13 residues. CDR3 protein: CASSQRQGYEQYF. CDR3 coding DNA: TGTGCCAGCAGCCAAAGACAGGGCTACGAGCAGTACTTC.

This clone was seen only once. The chain recombines TRBV19 with TRBJ1-2, with D possibly being TRBD1 (6 bases). V lost 5 bases and J 3 bases, leaving 16 bases between the germline ends. There are 15 residues in the CDR3. Looked up from germline, CDR1 is LNHDA and CDR2 is SQIVND (reference sequence). In DNA, the CDR3 is TGTGCCAGTAGTCCACCCGGGACAACCTACTATGGCTACACCTTC. Protein sequence: CASSPPGTTYYGYTF.

This chain links TRBV7-2 with TRBJ2-7; D unresolved. From germline, CDR1 is SGHTA and CDR2 FQGNSA. The V end was cut by 3 bases, the J end by 1 base, with 4 bases between. The CDR3 is made up of 12 amino acids. The CDR3 DNA sequence: TGTGCCAGCAGCTTTAGTTCCTACGAGCAGTACTTC. Its protein product is CASSFSSYEQYF.

This clone was observed once. The chain carries TRBV30 and TRBJ2-1, with 9 bases matching TRBD2. Looked up from germline, CDR1 is GTSNPN and CDR2 is SVGIG (reference sequence). The CDR3 has 14 amino acids. The V and J ends lost 7 bases and 6 bases, in that order; junction bases with no gene match: 10. DNA of the CDR3: TGTGCCTCCCATCCGGGACTAGCTCTCAATGAGCAGTTCTTC. This gives the protein CASHPGLALNEQFF.

This clone appeared once. V usage is TRBV9 and J usage is TRBJ2-5; 12 positions match TRBD2. The CDR3 has 14 amino acids. Germline V gene lookup returns CDR1 SGDLS and CDR2 YYNGEE. V shed 3 bases, J shed 7 bases, and the junction held 4 bases outside the gene matches. CDR3 nucleotides: TGTGCCAGCAGCGGCCAACTAGCGGGAGGGACCCAGTACTTC. Translated, it gives CASSGQLAGGTQYF.

The V and J genes are TRBV3-1 (or the pseudogene TRBV3-2) and TRBJ2-5; 9 bases agree with TRBD1. J gave up 2 bases and V 1 base, and 2 bases lay outside the gene matches. The CDR3 sequence is 15 residues long. Germline assignment: CDR1 LGHDT and CDR2 YNNKEL (reference sequence). CDR3 sequence reads: CASSQVGTGQETQYF. The DNA for the CDR3 is TGTGCCAGCAGCCAAGTGGGGACAGGGCAAGAGACCCAGTACTTC.

This chain connects TRBV28 to TRBJ2-2; D is perhaps TRBD2 (6 bases). V lost 1 base, J lost 3 bases, and 12 bases lay in between. CDR3 size: 16 residues. Germline CDR1 is MDHEN and CDR2 is SYDVKM. Here the CDR3 reads CASSLLEGRDTGELFF. CDR3 coding DNA: TGTGCCAGCAGTTTATTGGAGGGCCGGGACACCGGGGAGCTGTTTTTT. Together with reference TRBV28 and TRBJ2-2, the CDR3 gives the full variable domain: DVKVTQSSRYLVKRTGEKVFLECVQDMDHENMFWYRQDPGLGLRLIYFSYDVKMKEKGDIPEGYSVSREKKERFSLILESASTNQTSMYLCASSLLEGRDTGELFFGEGSRLTVL.

The chain combines TRBV11-2 with TRBJ2-2; the match to TRBD2 covers 7 bases. The CDR3 runs 16 residues. CDR1 and CDR2 (germline): SGHAT, FQNNGV. V dropped 6 bases and J dropped 0; count of bases not matched to a gene: 7. The CDR3 sequence: CASSRLAETNTGELFF. The CDR3 coding sequence is TGTGCCAGCAGTCGGCTAGCGGAGACGAACACCGGGGAGCTGTTTTTT. Looking up the rest from reference TRBV11-2 and TRBJ2-2 gives the full variable domain: EAGVAQSPRYKIIEKRQSVAFWCNPISGHATLYWYQQILGQGPKLLIQFQNNGVVDDSQLPKDRFSAERLKGVDSTLKIQPAKLEDSAVYLCASSRLAETNTGELFFGEGSRLTVL.

The V gene is TRBV5-1, the J gene TRBJ2-2; unclear D gene. The V end was cut by 1 base, the J end by 8 bases, with 3 bases between. The CDR3 has 11 residues. Germline values: CDR1 SGHRS, CDR2 YFSETQ. CDR3: CASSLLGELFF. CDR3 DNA: TGCGCCAGCAGCTTGTTAGGGGAGCTGTTTTTT.

The chain is built from TRBV11-2 and TRBJ1-1, with D uncertain. Trimming left V 0 bases short and J 1 base short, with 3 bases between. Germline V lookup: CDR1 SGHAT, CDR2 FQNNGV. The CDR3 is made up of 13 amino acids. The CDR3 nucleotides read TGTGCCAGCAGCTTAGAGGCGAACACTGAAGCTTTCTTT. This gives the protein CASSLEANTEAFF. Combining the CDR3 with reference TRBV11-2 and TRBJ1-1 gives the whole variable domain EAGVAQSPRYKIIEKRQSVAFWCNPISGHATLYWYQQILGQGPKLLIQFQNNGVVDDSQLPKDRFSAERLKGVDSTLKIQPAKLEDSAVYLCASSLEANTEAFFGQGTRLTVV.

In this sample, this clone turned up once. As DNA, the CDR3 is TGTGCCAGCAGCGTACAAGGCAGGGTCAACTATGGCTACACCTTC. It specifies CASSVQGRVNYGYTF. V usage is TRBV7-9 and J usage is TRBJ1-2; TRBD1 is a possible D gene (5 bases). Trimming removed 5 bases at V and 2 bases at J, with 15 bases between. The CDR3 is 15 amino acids. The germline V gene has CDR1 SEHNR and CDR2 FQNEAQ (reference sequence).

The chain's CDR3 is CASSQVAGEPYEQYF. The CDR3 DNA sequence: TGTGCCAGCAGTCAGGTAGCGGGAGAGCCTTACGAGCAGTACTTC. The V gene is TRBV2, the J gene TRBJ2-7; 9 nucleotides match TRBD2. J gave up 4 bases and V 5 bases, and 9 bases lay outside the gene matches. This CDR3 has 15 residues. CDR1 and CDR2 (germline): SNHLY, FYNNEI.

V is TRBV7-8 and J is TRBJ2-7, with TRBD2 matching over 11 bases. V lost 2 bases, J lost 3 bases, and 3 bases stayed unmatched. Germline assignment: CDR1 SGHVS and CDR2 FQNEAQ. The CDR3 spans 15 residues. The CDR3 DNA follows: TGTGCCAGCAGCTTATATACTAGCGGGAGCTACGAGCAGTACTTC. Translating it yields CASSLYTSGSYEQYF.

This clone was counted once. This sequence joins TRBV28 and TRBJ2-2; 9 positions match TRBD1. CDR1 and CDR2 (germline): MDHEN, SYDVKM. With 1 base clipped from V and 2 bases from J, the junction kept 8 bases outside the gene matches. This CDR3 has 18 residues. The CDR3 is CASSLFGRTGANTGELFF. In nucleotides, the CDR3 is TGTGCCAGCAGTTTATTCGGGCGGACAGGGGCCAACACCGGGGAGCTGTTTTTT. The entire variable domain, with the rest obtained from reference TRBV28 and TRBJ2-2, is as follows: DVKVTQSSRYLVKRTGEKVFLECVQDMDHENMFWYRQDPGLGLRLIYFSYDVKMKEKGDIPEGYSVSREKKERFSLILESASTNQTSMYLCASSLFGRTGANTGELFFGEGSRLTVL.

The V call is TRBV18, the J call TRBJ1-4; 10 nucleotides match TRBD1. Looked up from germline, CDR1 is KGHSH and CDR2 is LQKENI. With 0 bases clipped from V and 8 bases from J, the junction kept 3 bases outside the gene matches. The CDR3 length is 15 residues. The CDR3 DNA follows: TGTGCCAGCTCACCACCGGGACAGGGGAGAGAAAAACTGTTTTTT. This codes for CASSPPGQGREKLFF. The full variable domain, in which reference TRBV18 and TRBJ1-4 provide the parts outside the CDR3, is NAGVMQNPRHLVRRRGQEARLRCSPMKGHSHVYWYRQLPEEGLKFMVYLQKENIIDESGMPKERFSAEFPKEGPSILRIQQVVRGDSAAYFCASSPPGQGREKLFFGSGTQLSVL.

V is TRBV19 and J is TRBJ1-1, with TRBD1 identical over 9 bases. The CDR3 extends over 14 amino acids. Germline V lookup: CDR1 LNHDA, CDR2 SQIVND (reference sequence). The ends lost 9 bases at V and 5 bases at J; junction bases unmatched: 10. The CDR3 bases are TGTGCCAGCTCCCCGGGGGGGACAGGGACTGAAGCTTTCTTT. Translation gives CASSPGGTGTEAFF.

The V and J genes are TRBV30 and TRBJ1-5; TRBD1 matches at 7 bases. The CDR3 covers 14 residues. Per germline, CDR1 GTSNPN and CDR2 SVGIG (reference sequence). Germline trimming cut 1 base from V and 4 bases from J; bases unmatched to any gene: 4. The CDR3 protein is CAWSDDRVNQPQHF. CDR3 DNA: TGTGCCTGGAGTGATGACAGGGTAAATCAGCCCCAGCATTTT.

The genes are TRBV10-3 and TRBJ1-1; tentative D call: TRBD1 (6 bases). V was shortened by 3 bases and J by 5 bases, with 19 bases between the two germline ends. Germline lookup yields CDR1 ENHRY and CDR2 SYGVKD. The CDR3 runs 16 residues. In nucleotides, the CDR3 is TGTGCCATCAGTGACGGTCGCGCAGGGGCCGAGACTGAAGCTTTCTTT. It translates to CAISDGRAGAETEAFF.

This rearrangement joins TRBV11-2 to TRBJ1-6; D is undetermined. Germline loops: CDR1 SGHAT, CDR2 FQNNGV. V lost 0 bases and J lost 5, with 8 bases in between. The CDR3 totals 15 residues. The CDR3 nucleotides are TGTGCCAGCAGCTTAGACGCGGAAAATAATTCACCCCTCCACTTT. Translating it yields CASSLDAENNSPLHF.

The J gene is TRBJ1-5, the V gene TRBV18; D is undetermined. From germline, CDR1 is KGHSH and CDR2 LQKENI. V lost 4 bases to trimming and J lost 3 bases, with 16 bases between them. The CDR3 runs to 16 residues. The CDR3 coding sequence is TGTGCCAGCTCACTAACGCACGAGAGGTACAATCAGCCCCAGCATTTT. Residues: CASSLTHERYNQPQHF. Together with reference TRBV18 and TRBJ1-5, the CDR3 gives the full variable domain: NAGVMQNPRHLVRRRGQEARLRCSPMKGHSHVYWYRQLPEEGLKFMVYLQKENIIDESGMPKERFSAEFPKEGPSILRIQQVVRGDSAAYFCASSLTHERYNQPQHFGDGTRLSIL.

This sequence joins TRBV10-3 and TRBJ2-1; TRBD2 matches at 9 bases. V lost 0 bases and J lost 7; bases outside the gene matches: 7. This CDR3 is 16 amino acids long. CDR1 is ENHRY, CDR2 SYGVKD, per germline. This CDR3 is CAISESASGVSNEQFF. The CDR3 nucleotides are TGTGCCATCAGTGAGTCGGCTAGCGGGGTCTCGAATGAGCAGTTCTTC.

This clone was seen only once. The CDR3 coding sequence is TGTGCCAGCTCACCGGACAGTAATTCACCCCTCCACTTT. Protein: CASSPDSNSPLHF. The rearrangement links TRBV18 to TRBJ1-6; D perhaps matches TRBD1 (6 bases). Germline CDR1 KGHSH, CDR2 LQKENI. The ends were cut back, 3 bases at V and 6 bases at J, with 6 bases in the middle. The CDR3 runs 13 residues.

The rearrangement links TRBV5-6 to TRBJ1-5; TRBD1 matches 7 bases. The germline CDR1 and CDR2 sequences are SGHDT and YYEEEE. This CDR3 has 13 amino acids. V trimming: 5 bases; J trimming: 6 bases; junction bases outside the gene matches: 5. Here the CDR3 reads CASSFSGGQPQHF. Written as DNA, the CDR3 is TGTGCCAGCAGTTTCTCAGGGGGTCAGCCCCAGCATTTT.